The entry below gives a single T cell receptor (beta chain) sequence along with its context. This entry comes from a study of cytomegalovirus exposure and HLA in healthy donors. Healthy bone marrow donors made up the donors. 13 Jbeta primers and 60 Vbeta primers were used for the PCR. This table comes from immunoSEQ multiplex PCR, and its TCRdb copy is limited to in-frame clones, with some not included. Of 110,000 to 150,000 clones in the sample, about 78% are singletons; the top ten hold about 3.9%. V lost 3 bases, J lost 0 bases, and 5 bases stayed unmatched. CDR1 and CDR2 (germline): SGHNT, YYREEE (reference sequence). The CDR3 is 18 amino acids.

The chain links TRBV5-4 to TRBJ2-2; 13 bases align to TRBD2. This TCR was recovered from a man aged 18 to 29 in good health and CMV-seronegative. Source material: PBMCs. DNA of the CDR3: TGTGCCAGCAGCTCCTTGACTAGCGGGGGGTCGAACACCGGGGAGCTGTTTTTT. It specifies CASSSLTSGGSNTGELFF.